This T cell receptor (beta chain) stems from a study of blood T cell repertoires in COVID-19 (dated by TCRdb to 2018 to 2021). Some background on the complete study: Collaborator samples came from the United States, Italy and Spain and covered acute and convalescent phases of COVID-19. The samples were drawn from the first 160 participants of the ongoing ImmuneRACE study and from 1,200 or so subjects provided by 6 global collaborators. Deeply sampled blood TCRbeta repertoires from subjects exposed to, actively infected with, or recovered from COVID-19 were included in the dataset. The prospective study material was composed of cDNA or gDNA derived from T cells, B-cell-depleted T cells, or PBMCs. Nearly every sample came with metadata listing a de-identified subject ID, COVID-19 status, age in years and sex. Where available, HLA class I and class II types were obtained from metadata supplied by the sample provider rather than from assay-based typing. The repertoires were released in a freely available public database intended as a resource for research on the immune response to SARS-CoV-2.

The immunoSEQ Assay, a bias-controlled multiplex PCR, was used to amplify TCRbeta CDR3 regions from genomic DNA. From the authors' description of their analysis: The number of nucleated cells in each sample was estimated from the amplification of reference gene primers within the assay. Sequence reads were collapsed and filtered to measure the absolute abundance of every unique TCRbeta CDR3 rearrangement. For each sample, productive Simpson clonality was calculated as the square root of Simpson's diversity index over productive rearrangements. What TCRdb holds here is the immuneACCESS table cut down to in-frame rearrangements. Part of the clones is not present; checked against another copy, under half of the missing clones reflect an unresolved V gene, and the others are unexplained. V and J calls and clone size are copied from that table; D and trimming were computed from the DNA. The sample table lists about 140,000 clones, approximately 84% of them with a count of one. The ten top clones hold approximately 5.8% of the sample.

The paper's findings and limits, for the study overall: How much clinical and demographic metadata was included differed by source and by participant, and the metadata was provided uncurated.

Comment on this clone: Which antigen it targets is not known. Base quality data are lacking; no much larger clone is found one base away.

CDR1 and CDR2 are read off the germline V gene as SGHRS and YFSETQ. V loses 4 bases of germline sequence and J loses 9 bases, and the interval between the two ends is 14 bases. The CDR3 numbers 12 residues from cysteine through phenylalanine. Just CDR3 DNA is preserved here, 36 bases in frame from base 1. Whole blood was collected in K2EDTA tubes by collaborating institutions according to the institutions' own protocols. Collaborator samples were shipped for TCRbeta analysis as frozen whole blood, isolated PBMCs, or DNA extracted from either sample type. The V and J genes are TRBV5-1 and TRBJ2-7; a tentative D match to TRBD2 spans 6 bases. Sequencing was carried out using peripheral blood. This receptor was identified in a human donor in a cohort sampled during active COVID-19. The CDR3 has the sequence CASSLNAGGQYF. The sequence in DNA is TGCGCCAGCAGCCTCAATGCCGGGGGGCAGTACTTC.